This entry features one T cell receptor (beta chain) sequence. Its matching antigen is unknown. V shed 4 bases, J shed 0 bases, and the junction held 7 bases outside the gene matches. CDR3 length equals 18 residues. Germline loops: CDR1 MDHEN, CDR2 SYDVKM. This specimen belongs to a study of cytomegalovirus exposure and HLA in healthy donors. Findings of the study overall: 150 or so TCR beta chains were listed as cytomegalovirus-associated. CMV serostatus alone was available as immune exposure information.

PCR primers comprised 60 Vbeta and 13 Jbeta primers. Assay used: immunoSEQ multiplex PCR; TCRdb lists only in-frame clones, some missing. The data hold 130,000 or so clones, with roughly 80% observed a single time. The sequenced sample consisted of PBMCs. The chain joins TRBV28 to TRBJ1-5; the match to TRBD1 covers 12 bases. The receptor's source is a man aged 25 to 40 in good health and CMV-seronegative. In DNA form, the CDR3 reads TGTGCCAGCAGTTCGGGACAGGGGGCGCGAAATAGCAATCAGCCCCAGCATTTT. Its translation: CASSSGQGARNSNQPQHF. Based on the CDR3 plus reference TRBV28 and TRBJ1-5, the full variable domain is DVKVTQSSRYLVKRTGEKVFLECVQDMDHENMFWYRQDPGLGLRLIYFSYDVKMKEKGDIPEGYSVSREKKERFSLILESASTNQTSMYLCASSSGQGARNSNQPQHFGDGTRLSIL.